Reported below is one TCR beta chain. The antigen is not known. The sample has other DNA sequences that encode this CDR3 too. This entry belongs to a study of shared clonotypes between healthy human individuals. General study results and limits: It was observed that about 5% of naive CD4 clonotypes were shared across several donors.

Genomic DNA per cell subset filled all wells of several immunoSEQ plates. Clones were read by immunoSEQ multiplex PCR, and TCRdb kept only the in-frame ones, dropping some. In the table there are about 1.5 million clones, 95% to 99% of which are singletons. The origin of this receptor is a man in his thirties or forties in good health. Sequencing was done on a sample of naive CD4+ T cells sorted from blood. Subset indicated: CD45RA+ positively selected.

CDR3 loop: CASSLGSSYNEQFF. The CDR3 DNA follows: TGTGCCAGCAGCTTAGGTTCCAGCTACAATGAGCAGTTCTTC. The V gene is TRBV11-2, the J gene TRBJ2-1, with no clear D. The CDR3 has 14 residues. V dropped 1 base and J dropped 3 bases, with 7 bases sitting between them. Germline V gene data show CDR1 as SGHAT and CDR2 as FQNNGV.